This T cell receptor beta chain emerged from a study of cytotoxic CD8 clonotypes in ibrutinib-treated CLL. This CDR3 has 13 residues. V dropped 6 bases and J dropped 4 bases, with 10 bases sitting between them. Germline-derived CDR1 and CDR2 are LNHDA and SQIVND (reference sequence). This table comes from immunoSEQ multiplex PCR, and its TCRdb copy is limited to in-frame clones, with some not included. Of about 80,000 clones listed, roughly three quarters were seen once; the top ten hold approximately 4.4%. The chain carries TRBV19 and TRBJ1-3; no firm D call. This TCR was recovered from a human donor with chronic lymphocytic leukemia. The sample here was PBMCs, taken after 12 months of ibrutinib treatment. CDR3 in DNA: TGTGCCAGTAGGGTCCCAGTCGGAAACACCATATATTTT. This codes for CASRVPVGNTIYF.